This T cell receptor beta chain was observed in a study of vaccination effects on CD4 cells after COVID-19. About this clone: Its antigen remains unidentified.

Sequencing followed a ViraFEST assay step that expanded antigen-specific CD4+ T cells with viral peptide pools. Around day 10 of culture, CD4+ T cells were separated out. No vaccinee had earlier SARS-CoV-2 infection, and nucleocapsid antibodies were negative. Every well housed more than 1.5 million PBMC, which grew in culture alongside about 10 IU/ml IL-2 and about 10 ug/ml peptides. IL-2 medium took the place of half the medium on both days 3 and 7. General observations from the study: Early post-infection timepoints were missing from the study, which also had few convalescent patients. Marked clonal contraction was seen late after vaccination (in both infection- and vaccine-induced clones).

Method: immunoSEQ multiplex PCR; TCRdb's copy keeps in-frame clones and lacks some. The sample has tens of thousands of clones; roughly four fifths are singletons. Germline CDR1 is SGHAT and CDR2 is FQNNGV. V shed 6 bases and J 2 bases; nucleotides not matched to a gene: 8. The CDR3 sequence is 15 residues long. The sample was CD4+ T cells from PBMCs cultured with HCoV-NL63 spike peptides, taken before COVID-19 vaccination. The origin of this receptor is a human donor who received a COVID-19 vaccine. The chain links TRBV11-2 to TRBJ2-7; 9 bases agree with TRBD2. In DNA form, the CDR3 reads TGTGCCAGCAGTCCTAGCGGGATTAGCCCCTACGAGCAGTACGTC. Translation gives CASSPSGISPYEQYV.